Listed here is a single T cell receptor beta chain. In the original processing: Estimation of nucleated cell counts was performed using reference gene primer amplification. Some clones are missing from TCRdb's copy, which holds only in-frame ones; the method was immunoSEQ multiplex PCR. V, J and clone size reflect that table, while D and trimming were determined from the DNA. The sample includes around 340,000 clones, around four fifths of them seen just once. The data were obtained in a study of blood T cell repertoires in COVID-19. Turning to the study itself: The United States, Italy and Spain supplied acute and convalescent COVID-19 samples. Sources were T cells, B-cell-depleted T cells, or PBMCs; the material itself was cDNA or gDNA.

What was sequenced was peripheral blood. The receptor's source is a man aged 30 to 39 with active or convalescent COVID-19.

The CDR3 nucleotides read TGTGCCAGCAGAAACCCGGGGAACTATGGCTACACCTTC. Translated: CASRNPGNYGYTF. The chain employs TRBV6-5 and TRBJ1-2; the D is unclear. The CDR3 runs to 13 residues. CDR1 and CDR2 from the germline V gene are MNHEY and SVGAGI. V dropped 6 bases and J dropped 2 bases, with 10 bases sitting between them.